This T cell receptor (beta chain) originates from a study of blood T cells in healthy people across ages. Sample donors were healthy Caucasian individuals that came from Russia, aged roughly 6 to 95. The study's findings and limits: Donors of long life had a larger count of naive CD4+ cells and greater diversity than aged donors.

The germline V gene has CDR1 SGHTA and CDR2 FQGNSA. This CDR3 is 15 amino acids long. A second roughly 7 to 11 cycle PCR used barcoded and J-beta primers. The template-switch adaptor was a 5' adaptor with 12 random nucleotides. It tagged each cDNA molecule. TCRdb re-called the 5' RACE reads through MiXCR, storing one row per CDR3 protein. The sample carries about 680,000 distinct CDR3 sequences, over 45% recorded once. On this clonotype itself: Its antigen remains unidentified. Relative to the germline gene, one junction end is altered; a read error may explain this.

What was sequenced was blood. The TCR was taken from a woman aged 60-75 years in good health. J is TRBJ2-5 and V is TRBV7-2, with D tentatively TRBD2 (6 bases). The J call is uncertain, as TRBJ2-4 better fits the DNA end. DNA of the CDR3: TGTGCCGGCAGCTTCCCGGGAGTCTTCAAAAACATTCAGTACTTC. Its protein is CAGSFPGVFKNIQYF.